These 7 T cell receptor beta chains share one sample of origin, sequenced in a study of T cell repertoires in cytomegalovirus infection. No antigen is known for these receptors. Each CDR3 protein gets one entry after TCRdb re-called the reads with MiXCR. The repertoire holds 700,000 to 850,000 distinct CDR3 sequences, with about 33% as singletons. The source was cultured CD8+ T cells from PBMCs, collected from culture after CMV antigen stimulation. The receptors were gathered from a human donor in good health (CMV status not recorded). Some clones in this sample may be carry-over from other donors' samples.

The gene calls are TRBV5-5 and TRBJ2-3; 13 positions agree with TRBD2. Germline CDR1 is SGHKS and CDR2 is YYEKEE (reference sequence). There are 15 residues in the CDR3. Trimming at V came to 4 bases and at J to 4 bases, leaving 3 bases not matched to a gene. The CDR3 is CASSAGLAGADTQYF. The CDR3 DNA follows: TGTGCCAGCAGCGCTGGACTAGCGGGGGCAGATACGCAGTATTTT.

This sequence joins TRBV7-9 and TRBJ1-1; D is unclear. Trimming cost V 5 bases and J 4 bases, with 14 bases left between them. CDR3 length: 14 residues. Looked up from germline, CDR1 is SEHNR and CDR2 is FQNEAQ (reference sequence). CDR3 in amino acids: CASSTLREGTEAFF. For the CDR3, the DNA is TGTGCCAGCAGCACCCTTCGGGAGGGCACTGAAGCTTTCTTT. Together with reference TRBV7-9 and TRBJ1-1, the CDR3 gives the full variable domain: DTGVSQNPRHKITKRGQNVTFRCDPISEHNRLYWYRQTLGQGPEFLTYFQNEAQLEKSRLLSDRFSAERPKGSFSTLEIQRTEQGDSAMYLCASSTLREGTEAFFGQGTRLTVV.

The chain links TRBV7-9 to TRBJ2-7; D may be TRBD1 (5 bases). Germline CDR1 is SEHNR and CDR2 is FQNEAQ (reference sequence). Trimming took 1 base from V and 2 from J, leaving 9 bases between them. The CDR3 runs 14 residues. The chain's CDR3 is CASSLVGRPYEQYF. CDR3 coding DNA: TGTGCCAGCAGCTTAGTGGGGCGGCCCTACGAGCAGTACTTC.

This clonotype occurred a few times. V gene TRBV7-8 combines with J gene TRBJ2-3, with 8 bases identical to TRBD2. J was trimmed by 4 bases and V by 9 bases; bases with no gene match: 9. This CDR3 spans 14 amino acids. From germline, CDR1 is SGHVS and CDR2 FQNEAQ. The CDR3 reads CASSTGGAPDTQYF. In DNA, the CDR3 is TGTGCCAGTTCCACCGGGGGGGCTCCAGATACGCAGTATTTT.

This chain links TRBV7-9 with TRBJ1-2; 8 nucleotides line up with TRBD1. This CDR3 has 15 amino acids. CDR1 and CDR2 (germline): SEHNR, FQNEAQ (reference sequence). Losses at the gene ends were 1 base for V and 7 bases for J; bases not matched to a gene: 8. CDR3 region: CASSLGTGLSGGYTF. The CDR3 region has the DNA TGTGCCAGCAGCTTAGGGACAGGGTTGAGTGGTGGCTACACCTTC.

The rearrangement uses TRBV7-6 and TRBJ2-3; no firm D call. The CDR3 consists of 13 residues. The V gene lost 10 bases and the J gene lost 2 bases, with 13 bases spanning the gap. Germline values: CDR1 SGHVS, CDR2 FNYEAQ. CDR3 DNA sequence: TGTGCCACCGCGGCCCGCGTCACAGATACGCAGTATTTT. Its protein is CATAARVTDTQYF. The full variable domain, with the rest looked up from reference TRBV7-6 and TRBJ2-3, is GAGVSQSPRYKVTKRGQDVALRCDPISGHVSLYWYRQALGQGPEFLTYFNYEAQQDKSGLPNDRFSAERPEGSISTLTIQRTEQRDSAMYRCATAARVTDTQYFGPGTRLTVL.

The chain uses TRBV6-2 or TRBV6-3 and TRBJ2-5; no reliable D call. V lost 5 bases, J lost 5 bases, and 15 bases lay in between. This CDR3 contains 14 residues. CDR1 is MNHEY and CDR2 is SVGEGT in the germline V gene. The CDR3 loop reads CASSQPRTGETQYF. For the CDR3, the DNA is TGTGCCAGCAGTCAACCTCGGACCGGGGAGACCCAGTACTTC.